The next 17 T cell receptor beta chains were all read from a single sample in a study of vaccination effects on CD4 cells after COVID-19. Antigen-specific CD4+ T cells were expanded (with viral peptide pools) by the ViraFEST assay ahead of sequencing. Culturing for roughly 9 days preceded CD4+ T cell isolation. The vaccine recipients had no prior SARS-CoV-2 infection, with negative nucleocapsid antibodies. These TCRs' antigens remain unknown. TCRdb's table, derived via immunoSEQ multiplex PCR, lists solely in-frame clones and lacks some. The sample consists of 20,000 to 30,000 clones, over 70% of them appearing once. The sample in question was CD4+ T cells from PBMCs cultured with HCoV-NL63 spike peptides, obtained before COVID-19 vaccination. These receptors were collected from a human donor who received a COVID-19 vaccine.

This clone was detected only a few times. This chain links TRBV27 with TRBJ2-7; 7 nucleotides line up with TRBD2. Germline CDR1 is MNHEY and CDR2 is SMNVEV (reference sequence). The CDR3 sequence is 15 residues long. The J segment lost 2 bases and the V segment lost 5 bases, leaving 9 bases of the junction unmatched. The CDR3 is CASSPPTSRPYEQYF. DNA of the CDR3: TGTGCCAGCAGTCCCCCGACTAGCCGCCCCTACGAGCAGTACTTC.

Comment on this clone: This same CDR3 is encoded by further DNA sequences in the sample. J is TRBJ1-2 and V is TRBV19; no clear D gene. With 0 bases removed from V and 0 bases from J, the gap between germline ends came to 5 bases. The CDR3 consists of 14 residues. Looked up from germline, CDR1 is LNHDA and CDR2 is SQIVND (reference sequence). The CDR3 loop reads CASSIEGSNYGYTF. The DNA for the CDR3 is TGTGCCAGTAGTATAGAGGGATCTAACTATGGCTACACCTTC.

By share, this clone ranks as medium-sized (0.01 to 0.1%). The gene calls are TRBV4-1 and TRBJ1-3; weak D call: TRBD1 (5 bases). Germline V gene lookup returns CDR1 MGHRA and CDR2 YSYEKL. Deletions cut 4 bases from V and 5 bases from J, with 15 bases between. The CDR3 is 15 amino acids. The CDR3 nucleotides are TGCGCCAGCAGCCCCGACCGGGACCCTAGAAACACCATATATTTT. Translating it yields CASSPDRDPRNTIYF.

V and J are TRBV12-3 or TRBV12-4 and TRBJ2-7; D remains ambiguous. Trimming shortened V by 3 bases and J by 2 bases, and 8 bases separated the two germline ends. This CDR3 spans 13 amino acids. The CDR3 loop is CASSFSGTYEQYF. The CDR3 DNA sequence: TGTGCCAGCAGTTTTAGTGGAACCTACGAGCAGTACTTC.

This chain connects TRBV5-1 to TRBJ1-2; possibly TRBD1 for D (6 bases). CDR1 is SGHRS and CDR2 is YFSETQ in the germline V gene. V was cut by 1 base and J by 4 bases, with 8 bases left in between. The CDR3 has 13 amino acids. DNA for the CDR3: TGCGCCAGCAGCTTGCACAGGGTCTATGGCTACACCTTC. Its translation: CASSLHRVYGYTF.

In this sample, this clone is medium-sized (0.01 to 0.1%). This chain connects TRBV7-9 to TRBJ2-1; either TRBD1 or TRBD2 may supply D (5 bases each). V was pared by 5 bases and J by 0 bases, with 11 bases between. The CDR3 length is 15 residues. The germline V gene has CDR1 SEHNR and CDR2 FQNEAQ (reference sequence). In DNA, the CDR3 is TGTGCCAGCAGCCTCCGGGACGGCTCCTACAATGAGCAGTTCTTC. This codes for CASSLRDGSYNEQFF.

The V gene is TRBV5-4, the J gene TRBJ2-3; D is perhaps TRBD2 (5 bases). The CDR3 runs 16 residues. Germline CDR1 SGHNT, CDR2 YYREEE (reference sequence). V lost 2 bases and J 0 bases, leaving 13 bases between the germline ends. Written as DNA, the CDR3 is TGTGCCAGCAGCTTCCGAGGGATTACTAGCACAGATACGCAGTATTTT. It codes for CASSFRGITSTDTQYF.

The V and J genes are TRBV7-9 and TRBJ2-7; D may be TRBD2 (5 bases). V was cut by 5 bases and J by 0 bases, with 14 bases left in between. The CDR3 sequence is 15 residues long. Germline V CDR1 and CDR2: SEHNR, FQNEAQ (reference sequence). The CDR3 here is CASSRESGSSYEQYF. The CDR3 DNA reads as TGTGCCAGCAGCCGTGAATCTGGGAGCTCCTACGAGCAGTACTTC. Filled out from reference TRBV7-9 and TRBJ2-7, the complete variable domain reads DTGVSQNPRHKITKRGQNVTFRCDPISEHNRLYWYRQTLGQGPEFLTYFQNEAQLEKSRLLSDRFSAERPKGSFSTLEIQRTEQGDSAMYLCASSRESGSSYEQYFGPGTRLTVT.

The chain links TRBV7-8 to TRBJ1-1; the D is unclear. The V gene's germline CDR1 is SGHVS and CDR2 FQNEAQ. This CDR3 has 16 residues. Trimming left V 7 bases short and J 0 bases short, with 18 bases between. The CDR3 protein is CASKLEPASVNTEAFF. CDR3 coding DNA: TGTGCCAGCAAGTTAGAACCGGCATCAGTGAACACTGAAGCTTTCTTT.

The gene calls are TRBV19 and TRBJ2-6, with TRBD1 matching over 8 bases. J lost 2 bases, V lost 7 bases, and 7 bases had no gene match. Germline CDR1 and CDR2: LNHDA and SQIVND (reference sequence). CDR3 size: 16 residues. CDR3 coding DNA: TGTGCCAGTATATCCTCACAGGGGGCTGGGGCCAACGTCCTGACTTTC. The encoded protein is CASISSQGAGANVLTF.

A few counts support this clone. The rearrangement uses TRBV11-2 and TRBJ1-1; D perhaps matches TRBD1 (6 bases). The CDR3 has 14 amino acids. With 1 base removed from V and 8 bases from J, the gap between germline ends came to 14 bases. From germline, CDR1 is SGHAT and CDR2 FQNNGV. The CDR3 DNA follows: TGTGCCAGCAGCTTAGTACTTTCCAGGGGCGAAGCTTTCTTT. Translating gives CASSLVLSRGEAFF.

The chain employs TRBV12-2 and TRBJ1-4. TRBV12-2 is shown as a pseudogene. The CDR3 is 11 amino acids. The CDR3: CASLGGEKLFF. In DNA, the CDR3 is TGTGCAAGTTTGGGGGGGGAAAAACTGTTTTTT.

The rearrangement links TRBV6-5 to TRBJ2-5; tentatively, D is TRBD2 (5 bases). Germline V gene sequence: CDR1 MNHEY, CDR2 SVGAGI. The CDR3 loop spans 15 amino acids. V was shortened by 0 bases and J by 9 bases, with 17 bases between the two germline ends. The CDR3 here is CASSYSTTLGGSQYF. The CDR3 DNA reads TGTGCCAGCAGTTACTCAACGACCCTCGGCGGGTCCCAGTACTTC.

The chain is built from TRBV4-2 and TRBJ1-2, with a possible D match to TRBD1 (6 bases). In germline, CDR1 is LGHNA, CDR2 YNFKEQ. There are 15 residues in the CDR3. With 0 bases removed from V and 8 bases from J, the gap between germline ends came to 16 bases. CDR3 residues: CASSQEGGGKSGYTF. CDR3 sequence (DNA): TGTGCCAGCAGCCAAGAAGGCGGGGGCAAGAGCGGCTACACCTTC.

The chain carries TRBV6-5 and TRBJ2-7, with 13 bases that match TRBD2. Germline CDR1 reads MNHEY; CDR2 reads SVGAGI. This CDR3 contains 16 residues. V trimming: 0 bases; J trimming: 2 bases; junction bases outside the gene matches: 1. CDR3 DNA: TGTGCCAGCAGTTACTCCGGGACTAGCGGGGCCTACGAGCAGTACTTC. Translated: CASSYSGTSGAYEQYF.

J is TRBJ1-2 and V is TRBV6-4, with D perhaps matching TRBD1 (6 bases). CDR3 length: 16 amino acids. Germline V CDR1 and CDR2: MRHNA, SNTAGT. The V end lost 5 bases, the J end lost 6 bases, and 22 bases lay between the germline ends. DNA for the CDR3: TGTGCCAGCAGTCAAGAAATTGTGGCAGGGGCTAATGGCTACACCTTC. Protein product: CASSQEIVAGANGYTF.

V gene TRBV18 combines with J gene TRBJ2-7, with 7 bases aligning to TRBD1. This CDR3 region has 14 residues. V shed 3 bases and J 1 base; nucleotides not matched to a gene: 3. Germline-derived CDR1 and CDR2 are KGHSH and LQKENI. The CDR3 is CASSPTGLSYEQYF. The CDR3 nucleotides are TGTGCCAGCTCACCGACAGGGTTATCCTACGAGCAGTACTTC.